This T cell receptor (beta chain) was identified in a study of CD8 T cells in ankylosing spondylitis. This clonotype turned up a few times. What it binds is unknown. It was by quantitative 5'-RACE with molecular barcodes that TCR beta libraries were made. TCRdb redid the calling of the 5' RACE reads with MiXCR, one entry per CDR3 protein. The table has some 840,000 distinct CDR3 sequences, 10% to 15% seen once; the top ten hold approximately 0.51%. The CDR3 extends over 15 amino acids. Trimming removed 0 bases at V and 7 bases at J, with 16 bases between. Germline V gives CDR1 SGHNT, CDR2 YYREEE (reference sequence). Regarding the study as a whole: Several highly homologous variants formed a TCR beta motif that appeared characteristic of ankylosing spondylitis blood. Earlier authors reported some of these motif variants in reactive arthritis synovial fluid and blood. From matched ankylosing spondylitis synovial fluid, disease-linked clones were reportedly recovered at significantly enriched levels. Researchers report that disease-linked clones proved CD8+ and relatively rare in peripheral blood.

The sample was blood, either unsorted or a sorted T cell fraction (not recorded which). This TCR was recovered from a male donor with ankylosing spondylitis. V gene TRBV5-4 combines with J gene TRBJ1-2; unclear D gene. CDR3: CASSLVSADNSGYTF. The CDR3 DNA reads as TGTGCCAGCAGCTTGGTCTCGGCGGATAACAGTGGCTACACCTTC.